This section outlines one T cell receptor beta chain sequence together with its context. Its antigen is still unknown. The sample carries other DNA sequences with the same CDR3. The data derive from a study of beta chain features in type 1 diabetes. Study-wide context: Examination of sorted cells across all samples involved around 98 million cells. The study, taken as a whole, reports: A pattern of fewer insertions and more deletions at VDJ junctions was seen in type 1 diabetes patients. cDNA sequencing could over-represent cells with high TCR expression. TCRB CDR3 length was moderately but significantly reduced in all four CD4+ subsets of Type 1 diabetes patients.

Of the isolated RNA, all was reverse transcribed, and so the sequenced material was expressed TCRB transcripts. TCRdb's copy holds only in-frame clones and misses some; the assay was immunoSEQ multiplex PCR. The sample lists nearly 250,000 clones, 13% to 15% seen once, with about 0.027% in the top ten. What was sequenced was naive CD4+ T cells from blood. The TCR comes from a woman aged 35 to 49 in good health.

The CDR3, as DNA: TGCGCCAGCAGCTCGGGACAGGGGAACACTGAAGCTTTCTTT. Its translation is CASSSGQGNTEAFF. The chain combines TRBV5-1 with TRBJ1-1; 9 bases map to TRBD1. V was clipped by 3 bases and J by 1 base; unmatched bases: 1. The CDR3 totals 14 residues. Germline loops: CDR1 SGHRS, CDR2 YFSETQ.